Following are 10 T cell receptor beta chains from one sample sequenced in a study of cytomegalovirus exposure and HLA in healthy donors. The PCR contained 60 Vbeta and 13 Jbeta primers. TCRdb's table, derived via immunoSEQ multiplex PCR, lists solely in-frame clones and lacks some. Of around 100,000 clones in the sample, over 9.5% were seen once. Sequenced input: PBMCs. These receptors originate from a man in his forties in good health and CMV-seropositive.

DNA of the CDR3: TGTGCCAGCAGCGTAGGAGTAGCGGAGGGCTCCTACAATGAGCAGTTCTTC. Translating gives CASSVGVAEGSYNEQFF. The chain is built from TRBV9 and TRBJ2-1; possibly TRBD2 for D (6 bases). Per the germline V gene, CDR1 is SGDLS and CDR2 is YYNGEE. The CDR3 is 17 amino acids. V was shortened by 0 bases and J by 0 bases, with 13 bases between the two germline ends.

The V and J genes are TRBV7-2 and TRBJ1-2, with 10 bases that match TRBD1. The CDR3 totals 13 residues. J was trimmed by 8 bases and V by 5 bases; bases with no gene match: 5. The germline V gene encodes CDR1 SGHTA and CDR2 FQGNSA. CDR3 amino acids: CASSTRTGGGYTF. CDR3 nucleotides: TGTGCCAGCAGCACCAGGACAGGGGGAGGCTACACCTTC.

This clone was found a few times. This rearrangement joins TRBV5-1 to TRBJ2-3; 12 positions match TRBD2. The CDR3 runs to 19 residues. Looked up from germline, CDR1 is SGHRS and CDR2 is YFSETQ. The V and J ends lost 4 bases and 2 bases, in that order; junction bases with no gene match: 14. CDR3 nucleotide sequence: TGCGCCAGCAGCCCTCCGAATCAACTAGCGGGAGGCCTCACAGATACGCAGTATTTT. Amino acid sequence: CASSPPNQLAGGLTDTQYF.

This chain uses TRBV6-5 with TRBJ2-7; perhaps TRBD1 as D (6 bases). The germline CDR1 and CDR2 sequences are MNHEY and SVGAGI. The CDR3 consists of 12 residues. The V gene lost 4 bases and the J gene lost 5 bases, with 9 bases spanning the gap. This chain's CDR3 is CASSFTGNEQYF. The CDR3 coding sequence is TGTGCCAGCAGTTTCACAGGGAACGAGCAGTACTTC.

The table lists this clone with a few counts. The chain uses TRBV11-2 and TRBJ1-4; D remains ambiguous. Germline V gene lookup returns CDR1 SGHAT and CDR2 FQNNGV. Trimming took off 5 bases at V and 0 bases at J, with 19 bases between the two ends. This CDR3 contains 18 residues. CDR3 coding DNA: TGTGCCAGCAGCCCCCCAACCCACGGGGTTGCAACTAATGAAAAACTGTTTTTT. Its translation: CASSPPTHGVATNEKLFF.

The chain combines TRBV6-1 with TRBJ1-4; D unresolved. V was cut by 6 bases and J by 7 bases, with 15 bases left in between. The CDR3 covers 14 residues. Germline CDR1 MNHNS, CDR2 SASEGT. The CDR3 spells CASSGSLRSEKLFF. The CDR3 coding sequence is TGTGCCAGCAGCGGGTCACTCCGGAGTGAAAAACTGTTTTTT.

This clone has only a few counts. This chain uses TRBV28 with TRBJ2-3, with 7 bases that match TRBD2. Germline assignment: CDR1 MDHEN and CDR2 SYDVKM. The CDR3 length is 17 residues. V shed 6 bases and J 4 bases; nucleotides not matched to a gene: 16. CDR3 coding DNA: TGTGCCAGCAGGTCCACTTTAGCGGGTGTATTCTCAGATACGCAGTATTTT. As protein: CASRSTLAGVFSDTQYF.

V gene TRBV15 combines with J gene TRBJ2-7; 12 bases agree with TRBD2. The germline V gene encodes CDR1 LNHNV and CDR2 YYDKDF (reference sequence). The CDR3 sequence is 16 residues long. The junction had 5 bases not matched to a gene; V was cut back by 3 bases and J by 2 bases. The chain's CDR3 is CATSRGRLAGAYEQYF. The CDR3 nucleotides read TGTGCCACCAGCAGGGGCCGACTAGCGGGGGCCTACGAGCAGTACTTC.

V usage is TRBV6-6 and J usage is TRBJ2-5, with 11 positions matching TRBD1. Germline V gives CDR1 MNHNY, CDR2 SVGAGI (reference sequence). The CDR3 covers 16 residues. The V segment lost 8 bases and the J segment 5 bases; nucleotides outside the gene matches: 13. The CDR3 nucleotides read TGTGCCAGCTACCCAAGGACAGGGGGCGAGGAGGAGACCCAGTACTTC. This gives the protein CASYPRTGGEEETQYF.

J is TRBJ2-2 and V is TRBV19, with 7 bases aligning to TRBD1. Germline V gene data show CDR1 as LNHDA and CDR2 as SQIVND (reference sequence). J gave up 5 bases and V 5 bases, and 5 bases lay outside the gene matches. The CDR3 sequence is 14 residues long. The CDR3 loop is CASSSRTGTGELFF. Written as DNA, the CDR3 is TGTGCCAGTAGTTCGAGGACAGGAACCGGGGAGCTGTTTTTT.